These 8 T cell receptor beta chains were sequenced from one sample in a study of neurological immune-mediated disorders. TCRdb recomputed calls from the 5' RACE reads with MiXCR, one row per CDR3 protein. The table has approximately 38,000 distinct CDR3 sequences, less than 9% seen once. The sequenced sample was CD4+ T cells from blood. The receptors derive from a man in his forties or fifties in good health.

This clonotype was counted ten times or more. The chain links TRBV12-3 or TRBV12-4 to TRBJ1-6; possibly TRBD1 for D (6 bases). V lost 4 bases, J lost 4 bases, and 14 bases lay in between. This CDR3 comprises 16 residues. The CDR3 DNA sequence: TGTGCCAGCAGTTCCCCGGACAGAATTTATAATTCACCCCTCCACTTT. Amino acids: CASSSPDRIYNSPLHF.

This clonotype has at least ten counts. V is TRBV20-1 and J is TRBJ2-1; D may be TRBD2 (6 bases). The CDR3 consists of 15 residues. Germline values: CDR1 DFQATT, CDR2 SNEGSKA (reference sequence). The V end was cut by 0 bases, the J end by 5 bases, with 14 bases between. The CDR3 here is CSARDPTSYHNEQFF. The CDR3 region has the DNA TGCAGTGCTAGAGATCCGACTAGTTACCACAATGAGCAGTTCTTC.

This CDR3 reads CASRKGSETEAFF. The CDR3, as DNA: TGTGCTAGTCGGAAGGGATCCGAAACTGAAGCTTTCTTT. The rearrangement uses TRBV12-5 and TRBJ1-1; unclear D gene. The germline V gene has CDR1 LGHNT and CDR2 FRNRAP. Trimming removed 8 bases from V and 5 bases from J, with 15 bases in between. CDR3 length equals 13 residues.

This clonotype was seen many times. The chain is built from TRBV5-5 and TRBJ2-7, with TRBD1 matching 10 bases. There are 15 residues in the CDR3. J was trimmed by 2 bases and V by 4 bases; bases with no gene match: 6. Germline CDR1 SGHKS, CDR2 YYEKEE (reference sequence). The CDR3 is CASSITGTGAYEQYF. The CDR3 DNA reads as TGTGCCAGCAGCATCACCGGGACAGGGGCCTACGAGCAGTACTTC.

This clonotype occurred many times. This chain's CDR3 is CASSGPSGNYEQYF. DNA of the CDR3: TGTGCCAGCAGTGGTCCTAGCGGAAATTACGAGCAGTACTTC. The chain couples TRBV6-1 to TRBJ2-7; TRBD2 matches 7 bases. The CDR3 consists of 14 residues. With 4 bases clipped from V and 4 bases from J, the junction kept 7 bases outside the gene matches. Per the germline V gene, CDR1 is MNHNS and CDR2 is SASEGT.

This clonotype was seen many times. The rearrangement joins TRBV20-1 to TRBJ1-5; TRBD1 is a possible D gene (6 bases). V lost 6 bases and J lost 5, with 11 bases in between. CDR1 and CDR2 (germline): DFQATT, SNEGSKA (reference sequence). This CDR3 spans 12 amino acids. In DNA form, the CDR3 reads TGCAGTGCCCTGACAGGTGATCAGCCCCAGCATTTT. The encoded protein is CSALTGDQPQHF.

In this sample, this clonotype turned up many times. This chain joins TRBV6-2 or TRBV6-3 and TRBJ2-7; 11 positions match TRBD2. The V gene end was trimmed by 7 bases and the J gene end by 2 bases; junction bases not matched to a gene: 10. The CDR3 has 16 residues. Germline-derived CDR1 and CDR2 are MNHEY and SVGEGT. The chain's CDR3 is CASKRWTSGRTYEQYF. DNA for the CDR3: TGTGCCAGCAAAAGGTGGACTAGCGGGCGTACCTACGAGCAGTACTTC.

This clonotype was counted ten times or more. The chain recombines TRBV19 with TRBJ1-5; D remains unclear. This CDR3 contains 16 residues. The germline V and J ends were trimmed by 3 bases and 6 bases, with 18 bases remaining between them. CDR1 and CDR2 from the germline V gene are LNHDA and SQIVND (reference sequence). This chain's CDR3 is CASSIPRIRSGQPQHF. CDR3 in DNA: TGTGCCAGTAGTATTCCACGGATTCGGAGCGGTCAGCCCCAGCATTTT.